This T cell receptor beta chain came from a study of OX40 agonist ivuxolimab in advanced cancers. Germline-derived CDR1 and CDR2 are GTSNPN and SVGIG (reference sequence). The CDR3 contains 13 residues. V was trimmed by 2 bases and J by 4 bases, leaving 8 bases between them. Here immunoSEQ multiplex PCR was the method, and the copy in TCRdb shows in-frame clones only, minus some. Of 45,000 to 75,000 clones in the sample, 82% were seen once. Sample: CD4+ or CD8+ T cells sorted from blood, taken in a trial of the OX40 agonist ivuxolimab. This sequence was found in an adult with an advanced solid tumor such as melanoma, head and neck, liver or kidney cancer. The chain has TRBV30 and TRBJ2-2; unclear D gene. CDR3 in amino acids: CAWSRASTGELFF. The CDR3 coding sequence is TGTGCCTGGAGTAGGGCCAGCACCGGGGAGCTGTTTTTT.